This T cell receptor (beta chain) stems from a study of T-cell reconstitution after alpha-beta-depleted transplantation in children. Unique molecular identifiers were built into the TCRbeta library. Via MiXCR, TCRdb re-called the PCR reads, giving one row per CDR3 protein. Found here are around 140,000 distinct CDR3 sequences, roughly 9% of them singletons; the top ten hold less than 20%. The CDR3 spans 16 residues. Germline CDR1 MNHNS, CDR2 SASEGT. V gave up 0 bases and J gave up 3 bases; unmatched junction bases: 3. This specimen consisted of PBMCs, mostly from graft donor cells, obtained 180 days after TCRalphabeta/CD19-depleted stem cell transplant. The J gene is TRBJ1-4, the V gene TRBV6-1; 8 nucleotides line up with TRBD1. The clonotype originates from a female patient aged 2 to 10 who had a stem cell transplant for congenital amegakaryocytic thrombocytopenia, so the T cells may come from the graft donor. The chain's CDR3 is CASSEARGQANEKLFF. DNA of the CDR3: TGTGCCAGCAGTGAAGCGCGGGGACAGGCTAATGAAAAACTGTTTTTT.